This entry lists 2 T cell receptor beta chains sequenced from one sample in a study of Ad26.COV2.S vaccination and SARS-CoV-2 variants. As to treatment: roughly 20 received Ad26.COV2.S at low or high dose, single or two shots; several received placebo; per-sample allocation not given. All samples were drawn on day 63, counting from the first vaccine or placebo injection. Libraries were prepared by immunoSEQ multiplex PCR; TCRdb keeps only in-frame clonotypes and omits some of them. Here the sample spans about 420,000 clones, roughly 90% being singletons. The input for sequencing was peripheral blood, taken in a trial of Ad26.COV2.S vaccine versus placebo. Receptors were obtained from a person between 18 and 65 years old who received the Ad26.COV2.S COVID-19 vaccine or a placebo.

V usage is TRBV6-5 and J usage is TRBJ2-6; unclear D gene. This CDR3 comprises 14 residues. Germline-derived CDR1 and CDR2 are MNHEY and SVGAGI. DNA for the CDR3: TGTGTTACACTCCCCTCAGGTGGAGCCAACGTCCTGACTTTC. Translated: CVTLPSGGANVLTF.

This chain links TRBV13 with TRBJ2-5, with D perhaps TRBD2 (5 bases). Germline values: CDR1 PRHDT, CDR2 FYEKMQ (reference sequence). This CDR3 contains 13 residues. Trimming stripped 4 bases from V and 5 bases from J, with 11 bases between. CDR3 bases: TGTGCCAGCAGCTCGAGGGTTAAGGAGACCCAGTACTTC. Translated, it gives CASSSRVKETQYF.